The source of this T cell receptor (beta chain) is a study of T cell changes during pregnancy in multiple sclerosis. Clones were sequenced by immunoSEQ multiplex PCR, and TCRdb holds only the in-frame ones, with some missing. The sample shows 65,000 to 75,000 clones, roughly 89% of them seen only once. The length of the CDR3 is 14 residues. J gave up 4 bases and V 5 bases, and 6 bases lay outside the gene matches. CDR1 is SEHNR, CDR2 FQNEAQ, per germline (reference sequence). The receptor was isolated from a female donor in good health, enrolled as a control in a pregnancy study. The sequences come from peripheral blood, collected after pregnancy. The rearrangement uses TRBV7-9 and TRBJ2-5; 8 nucleotides align to TRBD1. CDR3 sequence: CASSPDRGRETQYF. DNA of the CDR3: TGTGCCAGCAGCCCCGACAGGGGCAGAGAGACCCAGTACTTC.